This TCR beta chain was documented in a study of blood T cell repertoires in COVID-19. The germline V and J ends were trimmed by 8 bases and 2 bases, with 10 bases remaining between them. This CDR3 spans 12 amino acids. The authors' processing: By means of reference gene primer amplification, nucleated cell counts were estimated. The method was immunoSEQ multiplex PCR; TCRdb's version includes in-frame clones alone and lacks a portion of them. For V, J and clone size, that table is used; D and trimming come from the DNA. The sample holds 90,000 to 110,000 clones, approximately 80% seen once. V gene TRBV12-3 or TRBV12-4 combines with J gene TRBJ2-7, with D unclear. Sequenced input: peripheral blood. This TCR derives from an elderly woman with acute or convalescent COVID-19. CDR3 loop: CASVKRAYEQYF. In DNA form, the CDR3 reads TGTGCCAGCGTCAAGCGAGCCTACGAGCAGTACTTC.